This TCR beta chain was found in a study of blood T cell repertoires in COVID-19. In the study overall: COVID-19 samples, acute and convalescent, were from the United States, Italy and Spain.

The sample holds one count of this clone. The method was immunoSEQ multiplex PCR; TCRdb's version includes in-frame clones alone and lacks a portion of them. The sample contains tens of thousands of clones, approximately 90% of which appear only once. Sequencing was carried out using peripheral blood. The receptor was isolated from a human donor in a cohort sampled during active COVID-19.

The CDR3 loop is CASTEGGITEAFF. CDR3 nucleotide sequence: TGCGCCAGCACCGAGGGGGGGATCACTGAAGCTTTCTTT. The chain recombines TRBV10-2 with TRBJ1-1; perhaps TRBD1 as D (6 bases). The CDR3 loop spans 13 amino acids. In germline, CDR1 is WSHSY, CDR2 SAAADI. V lost 7 bases and J lost 4, with 13 bases in between.